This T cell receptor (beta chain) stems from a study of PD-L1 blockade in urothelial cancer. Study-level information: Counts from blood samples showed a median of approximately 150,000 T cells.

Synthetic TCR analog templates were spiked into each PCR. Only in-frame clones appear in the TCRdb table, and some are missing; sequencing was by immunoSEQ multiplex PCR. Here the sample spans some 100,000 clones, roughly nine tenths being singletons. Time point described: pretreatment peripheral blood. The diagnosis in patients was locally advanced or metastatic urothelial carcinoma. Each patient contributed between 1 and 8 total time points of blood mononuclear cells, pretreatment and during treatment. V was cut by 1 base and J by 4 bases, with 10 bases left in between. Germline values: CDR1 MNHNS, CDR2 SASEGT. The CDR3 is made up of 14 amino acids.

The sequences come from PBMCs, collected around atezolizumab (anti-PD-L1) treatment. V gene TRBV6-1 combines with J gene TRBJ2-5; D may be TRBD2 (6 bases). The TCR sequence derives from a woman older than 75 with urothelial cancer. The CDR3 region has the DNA TGTGCCAGCAGTGAAGGGCGGGGAAGAGAGACCCAGTACTTC. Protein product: CASSEGRGRETQYF.